This T cell receptor (beta chain) originates from a study of blood T cell repertoires in COVID-19. Turning to the study itself: The samples span acute and convalescent COVID-19 from the United States, Italy and Spain. The cDNA or gDNA used as material had been derived from T cells, B-cell-depleted T cells, or PBMCs.

As originally analysed: Quantification of nucleated cells was approximated via reference gene primer amplification. TCRdb's copy holds only in-frame clones and misses some; the assay was immunoSEQ multiplex PCR. V, J and clone size derive from that table, while D and trimming were established from the DNA sequence. The data contain 55,000 to 65,000 clones, more than 65% of them singletons. The CDR3 extends over 13 amino acids. V lost 7 bases, J lost 5 bases, and 14 bases lay in between. From germline, CDR1 is MNHNY and CDR2 SVGAGI (reference sequence). The genes are TRBV6-6 and TRBJ2-5, with D possibly matching TRBD1 (6 bases). Sequencing input: peripheral blood. The receptor comes from a woman in her sixties with acute or convalescent COVID-19. The CDR3 loop is CASTDTGKETQYF. The CDR3, as DNA: TGTGCCAGCACCGACACAGGGAAGGAGACCCAGTACTTC.